The 10 T cell receptor beta chains below come from one sample, sequenced in a study of cytomegalovirus exposure and HLA in healthy donors. Amplification used 60 Vbeta primers and 13 Jbeta primers. The method was immunoSEQ multiplex PCR; TCRdb's version includes in-frame clones alone and lacks a portion of them. The profile shows 100,000 to 150,000 clones, 65% to 75% of them singletons. Input material: PBMCs. The receptor set was obtained from a woman aged 50 to 65 in good health and CMV-seropositive.

The chain links TRBV6-6 to TRBJ1-5, with 10 bases matching TRBD1. Per the germline V gene, CDR1 is MNHNY and CDR2 is SVGAGI (reference sequence). The CDR3 spans 15 residues. Trimming took 6 bases from V and 4 from J; bases not matched to a gene: 6. The DNA of the CDR3 is TGTGCCAGCAGACCCCCGGGACAGGGGAATCAGCCCCAGCATTTT. Encoded protein: CASRPPGQGNQPQHF.

V usage is TRBV5-4 and J usage is TRBJ2-1; 12 nucleotides line up with TRBD2. V lost 4 bases to trimming and J lost 8 bases; unmatched junction nucleotides: 13. This CDR3 contains 17 residues. CDR1 is SGHNT, CDR2 YYREEE, per germline (reference sequence). The CDR3 is CASSLGFTSGGRDEQFF. As DNA, the CDR3 is TGTGCCAGCAGCCTAGGCTTCACTAGCGGGGGGAGGGATGAGCAGTTCTTC.

The V and J genes are TRBV6-6 and TRBJ1-2; D ambiguous. The CDR3 has 14 amino acids. V gave up 2 bases and J gave up 8 bases, with 15 bases separating them. CDR1 is MNHNY, CDR2 SVGAGI, per germline (reference sequence). Here the CDR3 reads CASSYPGLKRGYTF. The DNA for the CDR3 is TGTGCCAGCAGTTACCCTGGACTAAAGAGGGGCTACACCTTC.

In this sample, this clone turned up a few times. The chain is built from TRBV6-1 and TRBJ1-5; 7 bases match TRBD1. The germline V gene encodes CDR1 MNHNS and CDR2 SASEGT. The CDR3 totals 13 residues. The trim removed 7 bases at V and 7 bases at J, leaving 7 bases unmatched. This chain's CDR3 is CASTTGLGQPQHF. The CDR3 nucleotides are TGTGCCAGCACGACAGGGCTCGGACAGCCCCAGCATTTT.

V gene TRBV19 combines with J gene TRBJ1-5; 8 nucleotides agree with TRBD1. The junction had 4 bases not matched to a gene; V was cut back by 5 bases and J by 4 bases. Germline CDR1 LNHDA, CDR2 SQIVND (reference sequence). The CDR3 totals 14 residues. The CDR3 loop is CASSVRQGNQPQHF. The CDR3 coding sequence is TGTGCCAGTAGTGTACGACAGGGGAATCAGCCCCAGCATTTT. The complete variable domain, with remaining parts taken from reference TRBV19 and TRBJ1-5, reads DGGITQSPKYLFRKEGQNVTLSCEQNLNHDAMYWYRQDPGQGLRLIYYSQIVNDFQKGDIAEGYSVSREKKESFPLTVTSAQKNPTAFYLCASSVRQGNQPQHFGDGTRLSIL.

V gene TRBV4-2 combines with J gene TRBJ2-7; 8 bases map to TRBD1. J lost 1 base, V lost 0 bases, and 17 bases had no gene match. Per the germline V gene, CDR1 is LGHNA and CDR2 is YNFKEQ. The CDR3 covers 20 residues. CDR3 amino acids: CASSQEGWDRRDPGSYEQYF. For the CDR3, the DNA is TGTGCCAGCAGCCAAGAGGGTTGGGACAGGAGAGACCCCGGTTCCTACGAGCAGTACTTC.

The chain carries TRBV7-2 and TRBJ2-5; TRBD2 matches 14 bases. Germline lookup yields CDR1 SGHTA and CDR2 FQGNSA. The V segment lost 1 base and the J segment 2 bases; nucleotides outside the gene matches: 3. The CDR3 length is 17 residues. The CDR3 protein is CASSLGGLAGDQETQYF. The CDR3 DNA sequence: TGTGCCAGCAGCTTAGGGGGACTAGCGGGGGATCAAGAGACCCAGTACTTC. Based on the CDR3 plus reference TRBV7-2 and TRBJ2-5, the full variable domain is GAGVSQSPSNKVTEKGKDVELRCDPISGHTALYWYRQSLGQGLEFLIYFQGNSAPDKSGLPSDRFSAERTGGSVSTLTIQRTQQEDSAVYLCASSLGGLAGDQETQYFGPGTRLLVL.

V usage is TRBV19 and J usage is TRBJ2-1, with D possibly matching TRBD1 (5 bases). This CDR3 comprises 13 residues. Germline V gives CDR1 LNHDA, CDR2 SQIVND (reference sequence). V was pared by 3 bases and J by 5 bases, with 8 bases between. CDR3 DNA sequence: TGTGCCAGTAGTATTCAGGGTAACAATGAGCAGTTCTTC. Protein sequence: CASSIQGNNEQFF.

V gene TRBV2 combines with J gene TRBJ2-3, with D possibly being TRBD2 (5 bases). V was clipped by 4 bases and J by 2 bases, with 7 bases between them. Germline V CDR1 and CDR2: SNHLY, FYNNEI. CDR3 length equals 13 residues. This CDR3 is CASSAGTTDTQYF. In DNA, the CDR3 is TGTGCCAGCAGTGCGGGAACCACAGATACGCAGTATTTT.

This chain connects TRBV20-1 to TRBJ2-3, with D unresolved. V lost 4 bases to trimming and J lost 6 bases, with 5 bases between them. The CDR3 has 10 amino acids. CDR1 and CDR2 (germline): DFQATT, SNEGSKA (reference sequence). In DNA, the CDR3 is TGCAGTGCTACCGGGGATACGCAGTATTTT. The encoded protein is CSATGDTQYF.